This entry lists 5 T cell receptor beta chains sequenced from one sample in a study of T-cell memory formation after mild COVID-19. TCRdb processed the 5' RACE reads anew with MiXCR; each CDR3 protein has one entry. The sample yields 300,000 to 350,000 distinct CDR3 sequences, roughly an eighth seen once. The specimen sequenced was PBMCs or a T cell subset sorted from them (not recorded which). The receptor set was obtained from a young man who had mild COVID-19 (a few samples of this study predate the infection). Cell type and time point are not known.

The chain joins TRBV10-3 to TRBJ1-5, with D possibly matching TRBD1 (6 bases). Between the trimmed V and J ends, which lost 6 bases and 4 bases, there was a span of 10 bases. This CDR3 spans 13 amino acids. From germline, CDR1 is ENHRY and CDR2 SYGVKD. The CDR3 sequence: CAISLQGNQPQHF. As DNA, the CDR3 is TGTGCCATCAGCTTACAGGGTAATCAGCCCCAGCATTTT.

The CDR3 region has the DNA TGTGCCAGCAGCATCACCGGACTAGCGAAAATGTACAATGAGCAGTTCTTC. Its translation: CASSITGLAKMYNEQFF. This chain joins TRBV11-2 and TRBJ2-1, with 9 bases aligning to TRBD2. This CDR3 has 17 amino acids. J gave up 4 bases and V 5 bases, and 12 bases lay outside the gene matches. Germline loops: CDR1 SGHAT, CDR2 FQNNGV.

CDR3 DNA: TGTGCCAGCTCACCACCGCCCGCAGGCAACACTGAAGCTTTCTTT. Residues: CASSPPPAGNTEAFF. The rearrangement joins TRBV18 to TRBJ1-1, with D hard to call. V was pared by 0 bases and J by 2 bases, with 10 bases between. Germline V gene data show CDR1 as KGHSH and CDR2 as LQKENI. CDR3 length: 15 residues.

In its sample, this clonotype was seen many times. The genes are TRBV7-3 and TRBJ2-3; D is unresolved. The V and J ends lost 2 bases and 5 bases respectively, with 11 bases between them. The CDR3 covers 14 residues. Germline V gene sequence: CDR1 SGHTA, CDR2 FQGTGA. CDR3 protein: CASSLWDPEDTQYF. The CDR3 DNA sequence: TGTGCCAGCAGCTTATGGGATCCCGAAGATACGCAGTATTTT.

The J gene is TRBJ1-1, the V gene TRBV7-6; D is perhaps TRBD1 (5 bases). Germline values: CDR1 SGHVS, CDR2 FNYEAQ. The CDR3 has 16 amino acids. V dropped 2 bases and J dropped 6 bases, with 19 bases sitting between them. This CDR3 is CASSLRPGSILAEAFF. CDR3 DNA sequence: TGTGCCAGCAGCTTAAGGCCAGGGAGTATATTGGCTGAAGCTTTCTTT.